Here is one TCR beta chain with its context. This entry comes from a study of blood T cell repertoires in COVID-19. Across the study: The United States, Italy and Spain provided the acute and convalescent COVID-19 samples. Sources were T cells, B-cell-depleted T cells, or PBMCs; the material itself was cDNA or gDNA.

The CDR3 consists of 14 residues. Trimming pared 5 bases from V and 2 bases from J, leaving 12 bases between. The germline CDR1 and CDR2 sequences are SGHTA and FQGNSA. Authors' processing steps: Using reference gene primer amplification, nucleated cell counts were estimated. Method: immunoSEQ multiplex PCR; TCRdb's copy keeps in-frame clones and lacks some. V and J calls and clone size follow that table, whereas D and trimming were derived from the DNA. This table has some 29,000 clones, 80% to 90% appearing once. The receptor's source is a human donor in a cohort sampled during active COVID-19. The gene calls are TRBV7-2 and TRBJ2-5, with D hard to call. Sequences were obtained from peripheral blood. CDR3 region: CASSALRFQETQYF. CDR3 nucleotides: TGTGCCAGCAGCGCACTTCGATTTCAAGAGACCCAGTACTTC.